A single T cell receptor beta chain is shown here with its context. Its antigen is unknown. Base qualities are not at hand, and no much larger clone is one base apart. The sample is drawn from a study of vaccination effects on CD4 cells after COVID-19 (dated by TCRdb to about 2022). Study-wide context: In the ViraFEST assay, PBMC were stimulated with viral peptide pools, and TCR sequencing was then used to find antigen-specific CD4+ T cell clonotypes based on their expansion. Approximately 2 million PBMC per well were cultured in IMDM with about 5.4% human AB serum, 10 IU/ml IL-2 and gentamicin, plus 10 ug/ml peptides. The full study included 9 to 10 COVID-19 convalescent patients and a handful of SARS-CoV-2-naive healthy vaccine recipients. SARS-CoV-2 spike-specific CD4+ TCR repertoires were compared before and after mRNA vaccination in COVID-19 convalescent patients and in infection-naive vaccine recipients. Cultures from other donors in the study were sequenced with the Oncomine TCR Beta short-read assay on an Illumina iSeq 100. Post-vaccine samples across the study were collected a median of 72 days after the second dose, with a range of 14 to 241. Overall results and qualifications from the work: Clones induced by infection and clones induced by vaccination both contracted markedly at late timepoints after vaccination, which fits with T cell responses waning over time. In healthy vaccine recipients, vaccine-induced clones were almost all SARS-CoV-2 mono-reactive, with only 1 of 255 cross-reactive with common cold coronaviruses. Only a small number of convalescent patients were included, and no early post-infection timepoints were available, which limited the study.

Based on the germline V gene, the CDR1 and CDR2 sequences are MNHEY and SVGAGI. Measured from the cysteine to the phenylalanine, the CDR3 is 13 residues long. Of the read, only the CDR3 DNA is kept; its 39 bases are in frame from base 1. The V end loses 5 bases and the J end loses 2 bases, and a stretch of 9 bases separates them. After less than 13 days of culture, CD4+ T cells were isolated with the EasySep CD4+ T cell isolation kit. Participants received two doses of either the BNT162b2 or the mRNA-1273 mRNA SARS-CoV-2 vaccine. Negative nucleocapsid antibody results before and after vaccination confirmed that the healthy vaccine recipients had no prior SARS-CoV-2 infection. Half of the culture medium was replaced with fresh IL-2-containing medium on days 3 and 7. Unless noted otherwise, every peptide stimulation condition was cultured in triplicate wells. Using Ficoll-Paque Plus gradient centrifugation, PBMC were separated from whole blood and then either used fresh or cryopreserved at -140C. Genomic DNA was extracted from cultured CD4+ T cells with the QIAamp micro DNA kit.

Library preparation employed the immunoSEQ multiplex PCR assay. TCR beta CDR3 sequencing was performed on DNA from the cultured, isolated CD4+ T cells. In the authors' own workflow: Non-productive TCR sequences were discarded, and reads were trimmed to the CDR3 region, with only CDR3s of 7 or more amino acids retained. The MANAFEST web app was used to identify antigen-specific clonotypes by comparing expansion in peptide wells with expansion in reference cultures. Positive clones required FDR<0.05 expansion versus reference and all other wells, odds ratio above 5, and frequency above 0.1% in two replicate wells. Clonotypes significantly expanded in SARS-CoV-2 spike wells and in at least one common cold coronavirus spike condition were defined as cross-reactive. Levenshtein distance calculated with the stringdist R package was used to assess CDR3 similarity, and unrooted trees were constructed with ape in R 3.6.1. What TCRdb holds here is the immuneACCESS table cut down to in-frame rearrangements. Part of the clones is not present; checked against another copy, under half of the missing clones reflect an unresolved V gene, and the others are unexplained. V, J and clone size derive from that table, while D and trimming were established from the DNA sequence. Here the sample has 72,000 or so clones; around 70% occur a single time. The leading ten clones occupy under 2.5% of the sample.

This clonotype was sampled from a human donor who received a COVID-19 vaccine. The sequence joins TRBV6-5 to TRBJ1-2; TRBD1 might be the D gene, on 5 matching bases. The sample in question was CD4+ T cells from PBMCs cultured without peptide, obtained after COVID-19 vaccination. This receptor has the CDR3 CASSTGGNYGYTF. The DNA is as follows: TGTGCCAGCAGTACCGGGGGGAACTATGGCTACACCTTC.